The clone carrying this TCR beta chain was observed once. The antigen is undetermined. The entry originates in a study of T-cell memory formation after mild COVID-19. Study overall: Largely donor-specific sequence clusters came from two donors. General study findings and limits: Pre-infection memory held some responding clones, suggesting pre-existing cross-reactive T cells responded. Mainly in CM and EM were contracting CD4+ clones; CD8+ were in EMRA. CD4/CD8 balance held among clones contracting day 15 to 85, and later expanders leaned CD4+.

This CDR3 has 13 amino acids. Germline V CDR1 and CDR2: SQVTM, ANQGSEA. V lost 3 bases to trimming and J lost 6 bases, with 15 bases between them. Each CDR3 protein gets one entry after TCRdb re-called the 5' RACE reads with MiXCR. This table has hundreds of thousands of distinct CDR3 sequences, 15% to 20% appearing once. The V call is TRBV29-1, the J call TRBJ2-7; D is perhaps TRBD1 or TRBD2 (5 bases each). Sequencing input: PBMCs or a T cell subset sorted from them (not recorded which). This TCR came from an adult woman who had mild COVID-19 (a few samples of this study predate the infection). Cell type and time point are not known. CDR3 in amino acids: CSVESVEGSEQYF. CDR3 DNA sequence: TGCAGCGTTGAGTCGGTTGAGGGGAGCGAGCAGTACTTC.